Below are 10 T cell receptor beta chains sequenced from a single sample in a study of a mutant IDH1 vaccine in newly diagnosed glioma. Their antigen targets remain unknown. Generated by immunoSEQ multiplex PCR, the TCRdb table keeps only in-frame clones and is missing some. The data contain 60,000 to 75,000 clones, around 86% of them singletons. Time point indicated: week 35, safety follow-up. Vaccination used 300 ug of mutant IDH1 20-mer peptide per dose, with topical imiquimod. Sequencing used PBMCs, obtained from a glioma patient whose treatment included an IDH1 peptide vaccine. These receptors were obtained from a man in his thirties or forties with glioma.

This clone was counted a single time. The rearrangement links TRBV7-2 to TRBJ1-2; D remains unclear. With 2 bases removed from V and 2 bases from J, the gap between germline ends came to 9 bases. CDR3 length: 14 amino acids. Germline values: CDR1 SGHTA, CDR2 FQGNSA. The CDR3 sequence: CASSLRKENYGYTF. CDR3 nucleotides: TGTGCCAGCAGCTTAAGAAAAGAGAACTATGGCTACACCTTC.

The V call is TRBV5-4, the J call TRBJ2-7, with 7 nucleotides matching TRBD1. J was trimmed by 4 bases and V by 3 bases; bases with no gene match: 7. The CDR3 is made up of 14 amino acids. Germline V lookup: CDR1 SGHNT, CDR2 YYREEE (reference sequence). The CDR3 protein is CASSWEEGAYEQYF. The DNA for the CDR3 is TGTGCCAGCAGCTGGGAAGAGGGGGCTTACGAGCAGTACTTC.

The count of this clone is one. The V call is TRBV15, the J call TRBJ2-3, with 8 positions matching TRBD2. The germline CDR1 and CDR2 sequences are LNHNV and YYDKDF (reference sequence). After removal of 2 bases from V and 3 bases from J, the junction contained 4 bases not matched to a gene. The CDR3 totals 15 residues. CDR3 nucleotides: TGTGCCACCAGCAGACCGACTAGCGTGACAGATACGCAGTATTTT. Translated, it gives CATSRPTSVTDTQYF. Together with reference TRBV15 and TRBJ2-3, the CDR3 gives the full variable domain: DAMVIQNPRYQVTQFGKPVTLSCSQTLNHNVMYWYQQKSSQAPKLLFHYYDKDFNNEADTPDNFQSRRPNTSFCFLDIRSPGLGDTAMYLCATSRPTSVTDTQYFGPGTRLTVL.

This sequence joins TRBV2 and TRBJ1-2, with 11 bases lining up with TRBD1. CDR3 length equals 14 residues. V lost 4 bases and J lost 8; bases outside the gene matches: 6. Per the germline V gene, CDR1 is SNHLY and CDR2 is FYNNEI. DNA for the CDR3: TGTGCCAGCAGTGTGGGACAGGGGGTTATCGGCTACACCTTC. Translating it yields CASSVGQGVIGYTF.

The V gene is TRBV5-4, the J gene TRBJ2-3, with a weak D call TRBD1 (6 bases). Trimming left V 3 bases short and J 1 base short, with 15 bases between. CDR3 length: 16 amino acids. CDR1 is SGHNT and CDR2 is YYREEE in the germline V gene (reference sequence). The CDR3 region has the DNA TGTGCCAGCAGCTCCGGTGGACAGATTCGCACAGATACGCAGTATTTT. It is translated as CASSSGGQIRTDTQYF.

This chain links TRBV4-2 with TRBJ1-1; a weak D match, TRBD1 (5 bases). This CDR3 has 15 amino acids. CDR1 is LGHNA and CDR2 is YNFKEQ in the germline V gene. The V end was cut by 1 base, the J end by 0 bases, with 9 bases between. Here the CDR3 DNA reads TGTGCCAGCAGCCAAGTCTACAGGCTGAACACTGAAGCTTTCTTT. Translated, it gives CASSQVYRLNTEAFF.

Here the CDR3 reads CASSFTGGDTEAFF. In DNA form, the CDR3 reads TGTGCCAGCAGTTTTACAGGGGGAGATACTGAAGCTTTCTTT. V and J are TRBV6-1 and TRBJ1-1; 8 nucleotides agree with TRBD1. With V trimmed by 5 bases and J by 5 bases, 7 bases remained unmatched. CDR3 length: 14 amino acids. Germline V gene data show CDR1 as MNHNS and CDR2 as SASEGT.

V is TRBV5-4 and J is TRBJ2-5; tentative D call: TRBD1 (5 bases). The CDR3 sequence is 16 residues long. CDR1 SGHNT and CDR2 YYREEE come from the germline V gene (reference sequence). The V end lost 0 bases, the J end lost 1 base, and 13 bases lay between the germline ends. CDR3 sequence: CASSLGGRERQETQYF. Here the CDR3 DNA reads TGTGCCAGCAGCTTGGGCGGCAGGGAACGCCAAGAGACCCAGTACTTC.

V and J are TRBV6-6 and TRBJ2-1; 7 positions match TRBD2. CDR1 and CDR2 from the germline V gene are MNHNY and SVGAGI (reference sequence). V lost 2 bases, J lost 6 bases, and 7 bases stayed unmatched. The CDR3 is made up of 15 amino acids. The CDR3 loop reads CASSYMVGGGNEQFF. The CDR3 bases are TGTGCCAGCAGTTACATGGTGGGGGGGGGCAATGAGCAGTTCTTC.

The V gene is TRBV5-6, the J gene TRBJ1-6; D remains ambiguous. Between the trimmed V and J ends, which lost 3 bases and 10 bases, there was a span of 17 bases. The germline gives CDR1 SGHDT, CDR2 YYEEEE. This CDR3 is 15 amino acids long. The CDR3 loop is CASSSRPGEGSPLHF. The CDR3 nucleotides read TGTGCCAGCAGCTCGAGACCGGGCGAAGGATCACCCCTCCACTTT.